The 22 T cell receptor beta chains presented below share a single source sample, sequenced in a study of cytomegalovirus exposure and HLA in healthy donors. The PCR contained 60 Vbeta and 13 Jbeta primers. Clones were sequenced by immunoSEQ multiplex PCR, and TCRdb holds only the in-frame ones, with some missing. The data contain about 180,000 clones, about 80% of them singletons. The sequenced sample was PBMCs. The receptors here all came from a young man in good health and CMV-seronegative.

J is TRBJ2-5 and V is TRBV28, with 8 bases fitting TRBD2. Germline CDR1 and CDR2: MDHEN and SYDVKM. The junction had 6 bases not matched to a gene; V was cut back by 11 bases and J by 1 base. CDR3 length: 13 residues. The CDR3, as DNA: TGTGCCGCCGGGGGGGGACCCCAAGAGACCCAGTACTTC. Translating gives CAAGGGPQETQYF.

This chain joins TRBV6-5 and TRBJ2-7, with D perhaps TRBD2 (6 bases). Trimming stripped 8 bases from V and 0 bases from J, with 11 bases between. The CDR3 runs 13 residues. Germline values: CDR1 MNHEY, CDR2 SVGAGI. The CDR3 DNA reads TGTGCCAGCTGGGGGGAAAGCTCCTACGAGCAGTACTTC. It is translated as CASWGESSYEQYF.

The rearrangement joins TRBV14 to TRBJ1-1; D not resolved. This CDR3 comprises 15 residues. The germline V and J ends were trimmed by 4 bases and 0 bases, with 12 bases remaining between them. CDR1 and CDR2 (germline): SGHDN, FVKESK. Here the CDR3 reads CASSPAPEVNTEAFF. The CDR3 nucleotides are TGTGCCAGCAGCCCTGCCCCAGAGGTGAACACTGAAGCTTTCTTT.

This chain connects TRBV6-5 to TRBJ1-1; tentatively, D is TRBD1 (6 bases). This CDR3 has 15 amino acids. Germline values: CDR1 MNHEY, CDR2 SVGAGI. The germline V and J ends were trimmed by 5 bases and 4 bases, with 17 bases remaining between them. The CDR3 nucleotides read TGTGCCAGCAGTCCGGAACAGGGTTGGATCACTGAAGCTTTCTTT. Its translation: CASSPEQGWITEAFF.

This clone was observed a few times. The chain uses TRBV4-1 and TRBJ2-6; weak D call: TRBD2 (5 bases). The CDR3 runs 18 residues. The germline gives CDR1 MGHRA, CDR2 YSYEKL. V shed 1 base and J shed 0 bases, with 13 bases lying between them. The CDR3: CASSQGGLLSSGANVLTF. The CDR3 nucleotides are TGCGCCAGCAGCCAAGGTGGACTCTTGAGCTCTGGGGCCAACGTCCTGACTTTC.

The rearrangement uses TRBV19 and TRBJ2-1; 12 bases map to TRBD2. Germline V lookup: CDR1 LNHDA, CDR2 SQIVND (reference sequence). This CDR3 comprises 14 residues. V lost 9 bases, J lost 8 bases, and 8 bases stayed unmatched. The CDR3 loop reads CASRLAGVGYEQFF. The CDR3 region has the DNA TGTGCCAGCCGACTAGCGGGAGTCGGCTATGAGCAGTTCTTC.

The chain employs TRBV5-4 and TRBJ2-5, with 14 bases fitting TRBD2. Trimming removed 3 bases from V and 4 bases from J; junction bases left unmatched: 2. CDR1 is SGHNT, CDR2 YYREEE, per germline (reference sequence). The CDR3 totals 15 residues. In nucleotides, the CDR3 is TGTGCCAGCAGCTCCGGACTAGCGGGGGGAGAGACCCAGTACTTC. This codes for CASSSGLAGGETQYF.

This clone has a handful of counts. The chain couples TRBV28 to TRBJ2-5, with TRBD2 identical over 11 bases. V dropped 5 bases and J dropped 4; count of bases not matched to a gene: 6. This CDR3 region has 15 residues. Germline CDR1 is MDHEN and CDR2 is SYDVKM. The CDR3 region is CASSVLAGEAETQYF. CDR3 nucleotides: TGTGCCAGCAGTGTACTAGCGGGAGAGGCAGAGACCCAGTACTTC.

The CDR3 sequence: CASSQESVSEAFF. In DNA, the CDR3 is TGTGCCAGCAGCCAAGAAAGCGTGAGCGAAGCTTTCTTT. The V call is TRBV14, the J call TRBJ1-1; D is ambiguous. From germline, CDR1 is SGHDN and CDR2 FVKESK. V lost 0 bases, J lost 8 bases, and 10 bases lay in between. The CDR3 sequence is 13 residues long. The full variable domain, with the rest looked up from reference TRBV14 and TRBJ1-1, is EAGVTQFPSHSVIEKGQTVTLRCDPISGHDNLYWYRRVMGKEIKFLLHFVKESKQDESGMPNNRFLAERTGGTYSTLKVQPAELEDSGVYFCASSQESVSEAFFGQGTRLTVV.

This chain uses TRBV9 with TRBJ1-2; 9 nucleotides line up with TRBD1. CDR3 size: 14 residues. V was pared by 4 bases and J by 1 base, with 2 bases of the junction left unmatched. In germline, CDR1 is SGDLS, CDR2 YYNGEE. CDR3 in DNA: TGTGCCAGCAGCCCGGGACAGGGTAACTATGGCTACACCTTC. The encoded protein is CASSPGQGNYGYTF. Full variable domain (missing parts from reference TRBV9 and TRBJ1-2): DSGVTQTPKHLITATGQRVTLRCSPRSGDLSVYWYQQSLDQGLQFLIQYYNGEERAKGNILERFSAQQFPDLHSELNLSSLELGDSALYFCASSPGQGNYGYTFGSGTRLTVV.

V gene TRBV28 combines with J gene TRBJ1-2, with TRBD1 as a possible D gene (5 bases). V was clipped by 5 bases and J by 5 bases, with 12 bases between them. CDR1 and CDR2 (germline): MDHEN, SYDVKM. The CDR3 has 13 amino acids. The CDR3 coding sequence is TGTGCCAGCAGTAACCACCGACAGTATGGCTACACCTTC. Amino acids: CASSNHRQYGYTF.

The chain is built from TRBV2 and TRBJ2-7, with TRBD1 matching 9 bases. CDR1 is SNHLY and CDR2 is FYNNEI in the germline V gene. The CDR3 contains 18 residues. V was pared by 4 bases and J by 2 bases, with 15 bases of the junction left unmatched. CDR3: CASSGPIPLGQGAYEQYF. For the CDR3, the DNA is TGTGCCAGCAGTGGACCCATTCCTTTGGGACAGGGAGCCTACGAGCAGTACTTC.

The chain is built from TRBV15 and TRBJ1-5, with D uncertain. CDR3 length: 17 amino acids. Trimming stripped 0 bases from V and 3 bases from J, with 15 bases between. Germline assignment: CDR1 LNHNV and CDR2 YYDKDF (reference sequence). Here the CDR3 DNA reads TGTGCCACCAGCAGAGATGATGGAGGGCCCCTCAATCAGCCCCAGCATTTT. It specifies CATSRDDGGPLNQPQHF.

J is TRBJ1-4 and V is TRBV5-1; D remains ambiguous. CDR3 length: 17 amino acids. Germline-derived CDR1 and CDR2 are SGHRS and YFSETQ. Trimming stripped 0 bases from V and 4 bases from J, with 16 bases between. CDR3 coding DNA: TGCGCCAGCAGCTTGGTCCCGGGGTCCTCGGATAATGAAAAACTGTTTTTT. It codes for CASSLVPGSSDNEKLFF. Drawing the rest from reference TRBV5-1 and TRBJ1-4, the complete variable domain is KAGVTQTPRYLIKTRGQQVTLSCSPISGHRSVSWYQQTPGQGLQFLFEYFSETQRNKGNFPGRFSGRQFSNSRSEMNVSTLELGDSALYLCASSLVPGSSDNEKLFFGSGTQLSVL.

This clone occurred a few times. This chain uses TRBV11-3 with TRBJ2-3, with 8 positions matching TRBD2. Trimming at V came to 0 bases and at J to 8 bases, leaving 7 bases not matched to a gene. CDR1 and CDR2 from the germline V gene are SGHNT and YENEEA. CDR3 size: 15 residues. The CDR3 here is CASSLDHSGSSTQYF. CDR3 DNA: TGTGCCAGCAGCTTAGATCACAGCGGGAGTAGTACGCAGTATTTT. Supplemented by reference TRBV11-3 and TRBJ2-3, the full variable domain reads EAGVVQSPRYKIIEKKQPVAFWCNPISGHNTLYWYLQNLGQGPELLIRYENEEAVDDSQLPKDRFSAERLKGVDSTLKIQPAELGDSAVYLCASSLDHSGSSTQYFGPGTRLTVL.

This clone appeared once. The chain couples TRBV30 to TRBJ2-1, with 14 nucleotides matching TRBD2. The CDR3 has 16 residues. J lost 3 bases, V lost 1 base, and 2 bases had no gene match. The germline V gene encodes CDR1 GTSNPN and CDR2 SVGIG (reference sequence). CDR3 sequence: CAWSGTSGRIYNEQFF. The CDR3 coding sequence is TGTGCCTGGAGTGGGACTAGCGGGAGGATCTACAATGAGCAGTTCTTC. The full variable domain, completed using reference TRBV30 and TRBJ2-1, is SQTIHQWPATLVQPVGSPLSLECTVEGTSNPNLYWYRQAAGRGLQLLFYSVGIGQISSEVPQNLSASRPQDRQFILSSKKLLLSDSGFYLCAWSGTSGRIYNEQFFGPGTRLTVL.

The V and J genes are TRBV7-2 and TRBJ1-1; 7 bases map to TRBD1. The CDR3 totals 13 residues. Germline V gene data show CDR1 as SGHTA and CDR2 as FQGNSA. After removal of 5 bases from V and 5 bases from J, the junction contained 5 bases not matched to a gene. The CDR3 sequence is CASSPRGKTEAFF. CDR3 DNA sequence: TGTGCCAGCAGCCCCAGGGGGAAGACTGAAGCTTTCTTT.

The chain employs TRBV7-3 and TRBJ2-1; 14 bases are a match to TRBD2. Per germline, CDR1 SGHTA and CDR2 FQGTGA. The CDR3 runs to 15 residues. V gave up 2 bases and J gave up 12 bases; unmatched junction bases: 6. The CDR3 DNA follows: TGTGCCAGCAGCTTACTCCCCGGGACTAGCGGGAGGCAGTTCTTC. Protein sequence: CASSLLPGTSGRQFF. The full variable domain, with the rest looked up from reference TRBV7-3 and TRBJ2-1, is GAGVSQTPSNKVTEKGKYVELRCDPISGHTALYWYRQSLGQGPEFLIYFQGTGAADDSGLPNDRFFAVRPEGSVSTLKIQRTERGDSAVYLCASSLLPGTSGRQFFGPGTRLTVL.

The chain joins TRBV19 to TRBJ2-1, with 9 positions matching TRBD1. CDR1 and CDR2 (germline): LNHDA, SQIVND (reference sequence). The CDR3 is 15 amino acids. The V gene end was trimmed by 3 bases and the J gene end by 7 bases; junction bases not matched to a gene: 7. Written as DNA, the CDR3 is TGTGCCAGTAGTATTGGGGGACAGGGTGGGAATGAGCAGTTCTTC. This translates into CASSIGGQGGNEQFF. Complete variable domain (other parts from reference TRBV19 and TRBJ2-1): DGGITQSPKYLFRKEGQNVTLSCEQNLNHDAMYWYRQDPGQGLRLIYYSQIVNDFQKGDIAEGYSVSREKKESFPLTVTSAQKNPTAFYLCASSIGGQGGNEQFFGPGTRLTVL.

The chain uses TRBV7-9 and TRBJ2-2; 8 nucleotides line up with TRBD2. V trimming: 4 bases; J trimming: 2 bases; junction bases outside the gene matches: 6. Germline assignment: CDR1 SEHNR and CDR2 FQNEAQ (reference sequence). The CDR3 has 16 amino acids. CDR3 in DNA: TGTGCCAGCAGCTCTTCGGGGGGGGTCAACACCGGGGAGCTGTTTTTT. It encodes CASSSSGGVNTGELFF.

Worth noting for this clone: Other DNA sequences from this sample encode an identical CDR3 as well. The chain recombines TRBV15 with TRBJ2-5; TRBD1 aligns across 8 bases. CDR3 size: 14 residues. Germline V gives CDR1 LNHNV, CDR2 YYDKDF (reference sequence). The V gene end was trimmed by 0 bases and the J gene end by 5 bases; junction bases not matched to a gene: 2. As DNA, the CDR3 is TGTGCCACCAGCAGAGATCCAGGGGGCGAGACCCAGTACTTC. This sequence encodes CATSRDPGGETQYF.

CDR3 loop: CASSAPGQTYEQYF. Written as DNA, the CDR3 is TGTGCCAGCAGTGCCCCGGGACAGACCTACGAGCAGTACTTC. The genes are TRBV28 and TRBJ2-7, with 7 nucleotides matching TRBD1. Germline CDR1 and CDR2: MDHEN and SYDVKM. The V segment lost 5 bases and the J segment 2 bases; nucleotides outside the gene matches: 6. The CDR3 is 14 residues long.